This TCR beta chain emerged from a study of shared clonotypes between healthy human individuals. Some clones are missing from TCRdb's copy, which holds only in-frame ones; the method was immunoSEQ multiplex PCR. The sample holds about 750,000 clones; roughly 92% are singletons and the top ten take around 24%. V shed 5 bases and J shed 1 base, with 8 bases lying between them. This CDR3 region has 14 residues. CDR1 is PRHDT and CDR2 is FYEKMQ in the germline V gene (reference sequence). The naive CD8 fraction comprised CD45RO-negative cells positively selected for CCR7 and excluded terminally differentiated effector memory CD45RA+ cells.

Input material: naive CD8+ T cells sorted from blood. V and J are TRBV13 and TRBJ2-2; D is unresolved. This clonotype was obtained from a man aged 25-45 years in good health. The CDR3: CASSPPWNTGELFF. DNA for the CDR3: TGTGCCAGCAGCCCCCCCTGGAACACCGGGGAGCTGTTTTTT.